The 3 T cell receptor beta chains in this list originate from one sample, sequenced in a study of metastatic and nonmetastatic thyroid tumors. Each patient came to thyroid surgery without any prior treatment (of any kind). With MiXCR, TCRdb reprocessed the PCR reads. This sample has over 20,000 clones; 25% to 30% occur once, and the top ten carry approximately 15%. The sequenced sample was tumor tissue. Every receptor here comes from a male donor with papillary thyroid cancer or a benign thyroid nodule (not recorded which). Some clones in this sample may be carry-over from other donors' samples.

This clone was detected many times. The chain joins TRBV24-1 to TRBJ2-1; 7 bases line up with TRBD1. J lost 10 bases, V lost 4 bases, and 3 bases had no gene match. The CDR3 extends over 12 amino acids. CDR1 and CDR2 from the germline V gene are KGHDR and SFDVKD. CDR3 amino acids: CATSDQGQEQFF. CDR3 DNA: TGTGCCACCAGTGACCAGGGACAGGAGCAGTTCTTC.

This clone is labeled as medium-sized (0.01 to 0.1%). The chain joins TRBV28 to TRBJ2-7; TRBD1 is a possible D gene (6 bases). V lost 6 bases and J 7 bases, leaving 19 bases between the germline ends. Germline V gene data show CDR1 as MDHEN and CDR2 as SYDVKM. This CDR3 is built from 14 residues. This chain's CDR3 is CASSRDTEVREQYF. The CDR3 DNA is TGTGCCAGCAGCCGGGACACCGAGGTGCGGGAGCAGTACTTC.

This clone was observed a single time. The rearrangement joins TRBV5-1 to TRBJ1-1; TRBD1 agrees at 9 bases. This CDR3 is built from 14 residues. Germline values: CDR1 SGHRS, CDR2 YFSETQ. J was trimmed by 8 bases and V by 4 bases; bases with no gene match: 9. The CDR3 sequence is CASSARQGGFEAFF. In nucleotides, the CDR3 is TGCGCCAGCAGCGCTAGACAGGGGGGTTTCGAAGCTTTCTTT.